This T cell receptor (beta chain) is from a study of cytomegalovirus exposure and HLA in healthy donors. In germline, CDR1 is SNHLY, CDR2 FYNNEI. The CDR3 is 15 residues long. V lost 7 bases and J 7 bases, leaving 20 bases between the germline ends. Primers for the PCR totalled 60 Vbeta and 13 Jbeta. Using immunoSEQ multiplex PCR, the repertoire was profiled, and TCRdb retains in-frame clones only, with some absent. The data contain around 94,000 clones, 83% of them singletons. Sequenced: PBMCs. The chain couples TRBV2 to TRBJ2-1; possible D gene TRBD2, 6 bases. The TCR was taken from a man between 40 and 49 years old in good health and CMV-seronegative. CDR3 residues: CASIIGELAGNEQFF. CDR3 in DNA: TGTGCCAGCATCATAGGGGAACTAGCAGGGAATGAGCAGTTCTTC. The entire variable domain, with the rest obtained from reference TRBV2 and TRBJ2-1, is as follows: EPEVTQTPSHQVTQMGQEVILRCVPISNHLYFYWYRQILGQKVEFLVSFYNNEISEKSEIFDDQFSVERPDGSNFTLKIRSTKLEDSAMYFCASIIGELAGNEQFFGPGTRLTVL.